This T cell receptor (beta chain) was recovered during a study of T cell responses to AZD1222 COVID-19 vaccine (dated by TCRdb to the early 2020s). Background for the entire study: A total of approximately 240 trial participants underwent TCR sequencing, of whom 207 received two doses of AZD1222 and about 25 received two doses of the MenACWY control vaccine. Enrollment into the trials was organized by age into subgroups of 18-55, 56-69 and 70-plus years, and those subgroups contained approximately 150, 30 and 60 TCR-sequenced participants, respectively. Broad study findings and their caveats: Most participants were white British and females outnumbered males, and the authors suggested that clonal diversity may have been underestimated. Because no day 14 peak-response samples were available, the repertoires could be characterized only after the peak T cell response. Conclusions about previously exposed vaccinees are limited because only five or six AZD1222 recipients were SARS-CoV-2 seropositive at baseline. CD4 TCRs associated with the vaccine covered the entire spike protein, and the dominant responses were in regions 160-218 and 743-854. A significant rise in spike-specific TCR breadth and depth was observed after two AZD1222 doses relative to day 0 and relative to MenACWY recipients. Reportedly, close to half of the unique spike-specific TCRs recognized epitopes lying outside the regions that are mutated in the B.1.351 and B.1.1.7 variants. In the small 56-69-year group, the increase in depth fell short of significance, most likely because of low power.

The CDR3 regions of human TCRbeta chains were analyzed by immunosequencing. The source study handled its data this way. Repertoire TCRs were checked for matches against a reference library of SARS-CoV-2-specific TCRs that had been generated using the MIRA antigen-specificity platform. Breadth was defined as the fraction of unique TCRs that were SARS-CoV-2-associated. Depth was defined as the fraction of total T cells that were SARS-CoV-2-associated. Using the MIRA data, every spike-specific TCR was mapped to the spike region that the TCR reacted to and assigned to either a CD4 or a CD8 class. Log10-transformed breadth and depth values were compared by one-way ANOVA with Sidak's multiple comparisons tests. TCRdb provides this immuneACCESS table in a form limited to in-frame rearrangements. Some clones are lacking; in checked studies, under half of them reflect an unresolved V gene, and why the rest are absent is not known. The D gene and trimming were derived from the DNA, and the V and J assignments and clone size from that table. This sample holds under 150,000 clones; 80% to 90% were observed only once. Under 4.5% of the sample is in the top ten clones.

The sample's time point, from its label and the paper: baseline before first vaccination. Sample treatment or condition, as interpreted from the label and publication: meningococcal conjugate vaccine given as trial control. Samples from vaccinated people were obtained from the UK trials COV001 and COV002, which included a single-blind randomized controlled phase 2/3 trial of AZD1222 (ChAdOx1 nCoV-19) in healthy adults. Trial participant PBMC samples were collected at day 0 and day 28 after the second dose for TCRbeta chain sequencing. This clone has only one observation. Its antigen target is currently unknown. Base quality data are lacking; no much larger clone is found one base away. The CDR3, from cysteine to phenylalanine, totals 14 residues. The retained sequence is limited to the CDR3, 42 bases, with the frame set at the first base. V is pared back by 4 bases and J by 4 bases, with 14 bases lying between the germline termini. In the germline V gene, CDR1 corresponds to MDHEN and CDR2 to SYDVKM.

The chain is assembled from TRBV28 and TRBJ2-7; TRBD1 could be the D gene, as 6 bases match. The TCR sequence derives from an adult in good health. This specimen was peripheral blood, taken on day 0 of MenACWY control vaccination. At the DNA level, the sequence is TGTGCCAGCAGTTCTACAGGGTCTTCATACGAGCAGTACTTC. Translation gives CASSSTGSSYEQYF. Supplemented by the reference TRBV28 and TRBJ2-7 proteins around the CDR3, the complete variable domain is DVKVTQSSRYLVKRTGEKVFLECVQDMDHENMFWYRQDPGLGLRLIYFSYDVKMKEKGDIPEGYSVSREKKERFSLILESASTNQTSMYLCASSSTGSSYEQYFGPGTRLTVT.